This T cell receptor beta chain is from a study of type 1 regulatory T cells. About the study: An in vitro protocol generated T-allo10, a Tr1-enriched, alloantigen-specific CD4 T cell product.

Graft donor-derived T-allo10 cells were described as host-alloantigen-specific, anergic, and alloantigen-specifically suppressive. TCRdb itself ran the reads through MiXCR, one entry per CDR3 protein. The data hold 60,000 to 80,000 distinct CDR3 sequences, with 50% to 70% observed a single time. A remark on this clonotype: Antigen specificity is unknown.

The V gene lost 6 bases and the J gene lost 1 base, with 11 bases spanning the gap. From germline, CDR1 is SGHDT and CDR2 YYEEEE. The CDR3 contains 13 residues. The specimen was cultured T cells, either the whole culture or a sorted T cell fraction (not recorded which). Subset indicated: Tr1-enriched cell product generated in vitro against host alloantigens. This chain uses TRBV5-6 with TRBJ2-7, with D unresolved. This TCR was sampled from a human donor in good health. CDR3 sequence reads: CASTSLPSYEQYF. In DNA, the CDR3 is TGTGCCAGCACCTCCTTGCCTTCCTACGAGCAGTACTTC.